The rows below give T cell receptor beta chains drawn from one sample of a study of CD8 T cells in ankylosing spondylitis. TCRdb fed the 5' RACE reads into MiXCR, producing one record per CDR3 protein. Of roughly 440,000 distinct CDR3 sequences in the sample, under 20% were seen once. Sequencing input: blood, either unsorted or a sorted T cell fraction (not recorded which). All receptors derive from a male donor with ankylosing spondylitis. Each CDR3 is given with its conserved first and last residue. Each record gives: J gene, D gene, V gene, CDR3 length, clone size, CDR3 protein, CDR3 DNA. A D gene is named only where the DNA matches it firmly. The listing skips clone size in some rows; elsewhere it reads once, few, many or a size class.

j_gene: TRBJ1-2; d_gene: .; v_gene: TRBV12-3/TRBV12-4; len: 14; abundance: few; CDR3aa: CASSLELQGGGYTF; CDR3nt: TGTGCCAGCAGTTTAGAGTTGCAGGGCGGTGGCTACACCTTC
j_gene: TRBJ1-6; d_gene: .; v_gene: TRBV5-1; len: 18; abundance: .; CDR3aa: CASSLRIGGGTYNSPLHF; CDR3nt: TGCGCCAGCAGCTTAAGAATCGGGGGGGGCACCTATAATTCACCCCTCCACTTT
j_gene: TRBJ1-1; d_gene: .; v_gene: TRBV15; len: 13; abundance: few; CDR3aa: CATSREGQNGAFF; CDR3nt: TGTGCCACCAGCAGAGAGGGTCAAAACGGAGCTTTCTTT
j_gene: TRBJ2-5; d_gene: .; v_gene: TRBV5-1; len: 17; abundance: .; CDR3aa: CASSTDLVAAEAETQYF; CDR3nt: TGCGCCAGCAGCACCGACTTGGTAGCGGCGGAAGCGGAGACCCAGTACTTC
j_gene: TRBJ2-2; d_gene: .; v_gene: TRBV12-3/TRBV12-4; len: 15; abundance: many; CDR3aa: CASSARNVGNGELFF; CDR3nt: TGTGCCAGCAGTGCGCGGAACGTGGGGAACGGGGAGCTGTTTTTT
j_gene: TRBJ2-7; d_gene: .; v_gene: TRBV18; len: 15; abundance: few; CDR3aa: CASSPGQGGRYEQYF; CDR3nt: TGTGCCAGCTCACCCGGGCAGGGGGGCAGGTACGAGCAGTACTTC
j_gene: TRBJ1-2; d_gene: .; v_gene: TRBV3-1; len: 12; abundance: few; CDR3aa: CASSQGTFGYTF; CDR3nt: TGTGCCAGCAGCCAAGGGACGTTTGGCTACACCTTC
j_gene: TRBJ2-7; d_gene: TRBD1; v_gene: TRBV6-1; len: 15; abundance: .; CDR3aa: CASTTGTGGSYEQYF; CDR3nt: TGTGCCAGCACCACCGGGACAGGGGGGTCCTACGAGCAGTACTTC
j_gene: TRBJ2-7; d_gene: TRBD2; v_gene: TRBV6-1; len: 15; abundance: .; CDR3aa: CASNPGRGYPYEQYF; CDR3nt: TGTGCCAGCAATCCGGGGAGGGGCTACCCCTACGAGCAGTACTTC
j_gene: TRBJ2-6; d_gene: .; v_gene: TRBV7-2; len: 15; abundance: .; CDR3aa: CANSLRGTGANVLTF; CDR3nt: TGTGCCAACAGCTTACGAGGGACTGGGGCCAACGTCCTGACTTTC
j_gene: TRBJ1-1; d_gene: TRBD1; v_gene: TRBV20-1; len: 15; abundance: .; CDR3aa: CSARDTRQGGTEAFF; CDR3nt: TGCAGTGCTAGAGATACGCGACAGGGGGGCACTGAAGCTTTCTTT
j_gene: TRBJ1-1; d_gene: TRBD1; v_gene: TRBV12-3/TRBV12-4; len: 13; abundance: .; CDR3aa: CASSTRTGGEAFF; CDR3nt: TGTGCCAGCAGTACCCGGACAGGCGGTGAAGCTTTCTTT
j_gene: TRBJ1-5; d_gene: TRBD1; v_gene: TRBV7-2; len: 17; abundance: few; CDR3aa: CASSLFTGQGNNQPQHF; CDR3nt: TGTGCCAGCAGCTTATTCACGGGACAGGGAAACAATCAGCCCCAGCATTTT
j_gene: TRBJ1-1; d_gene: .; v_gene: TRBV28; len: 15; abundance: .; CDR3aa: CASSPRDRQSTEAFF; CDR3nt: TGTGCCAGCAGCCCTAGAGACAGACAATCAACTGAAGCTTTCTTT
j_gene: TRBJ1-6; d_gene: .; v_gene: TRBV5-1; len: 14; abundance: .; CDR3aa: CASSLVEDNSPLHF; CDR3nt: TGCGCCAGCAGCTTGGTGGAGGATAATTCACCCCTCCACTTT
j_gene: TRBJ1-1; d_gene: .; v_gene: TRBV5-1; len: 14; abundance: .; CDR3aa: CASSPARQPQEAFF; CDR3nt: TGCGCCAGCAGCCCCGCCCGACAGCCTCAAGAAGCTTTCTTT
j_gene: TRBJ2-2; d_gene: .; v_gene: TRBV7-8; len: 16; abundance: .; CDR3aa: CASSRTPGTGTGELFF; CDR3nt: TGTGCCAGCAGCCGTACACCTGGAACGGGAACCGGGGAGCTGTTTTTT
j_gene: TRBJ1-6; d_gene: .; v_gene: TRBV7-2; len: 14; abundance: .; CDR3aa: CASSRLAGRAPLHF; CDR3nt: TGTGCCAGCAGCCGCCTGGCTGGTAGGGCACCCCTCCACTTT
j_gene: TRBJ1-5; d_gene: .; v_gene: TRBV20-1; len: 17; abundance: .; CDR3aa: CSARDLGVSWSNQPQHF; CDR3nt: TGCAGTGCTAGAGATTTGGGTGTCAGCTGGAGCAATCAGCCCCAGCATTTT
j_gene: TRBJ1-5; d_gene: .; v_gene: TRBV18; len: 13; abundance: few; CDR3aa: CASSPDRHQPQHF; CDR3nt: TGTGCCAGCTCACCGGACAGACATCAGCCCCAGCATTTT
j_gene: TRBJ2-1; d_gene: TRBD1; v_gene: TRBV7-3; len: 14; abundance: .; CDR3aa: CASSRDRVTNEQFF; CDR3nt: TGTGCCAGCAGCCGCGACAGGGTGACAAATGAGCAGTTCTTC
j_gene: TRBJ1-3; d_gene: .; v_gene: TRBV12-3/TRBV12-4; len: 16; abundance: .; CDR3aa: CASRTPGQSEGNTIYF; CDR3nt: TGTGCCAGTAGGACACCGGGCCAATCTGAAGGAAACACCATATATTTT
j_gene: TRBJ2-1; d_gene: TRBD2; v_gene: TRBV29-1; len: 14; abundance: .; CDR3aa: CSVVGAGGYNEQFF; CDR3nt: TGCAGCGTTGTAGGAGCGGGAGGCTACAATGAGCAGTTCTTC
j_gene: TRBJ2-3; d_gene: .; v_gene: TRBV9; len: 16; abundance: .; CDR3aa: CASSVGSMARSDTQYF; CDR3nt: TGTGCCAGCAGCGTAGGATCTATGGCCAGATCAGATACGCAGTATTTT
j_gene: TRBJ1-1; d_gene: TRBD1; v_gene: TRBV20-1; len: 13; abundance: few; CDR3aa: CSALTGENTEAFF; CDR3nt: TGCAGTGCTTTGACAGGGGAGAACACTGAAGCTTTCTTT
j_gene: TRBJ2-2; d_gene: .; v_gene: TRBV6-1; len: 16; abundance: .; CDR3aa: CASSFGTFANTGELFF; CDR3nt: TGTGCCAGCAGCTTCGGGACTTTCGCGAACACCGGGGAGCTGTTTTTT
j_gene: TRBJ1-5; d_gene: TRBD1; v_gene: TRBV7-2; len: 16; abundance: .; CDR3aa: CASSSPWTGANQPQHF; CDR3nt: TGTGCCAGCAGCTCCCCCTGGACAGGGGCGAATCAGCCCCAGCATTTT
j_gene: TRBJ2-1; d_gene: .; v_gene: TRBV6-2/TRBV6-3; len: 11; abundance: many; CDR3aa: CASSNYREQFF; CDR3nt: TGTGCCAGCAGCAATTACAGGGAGCAGTTCTTC
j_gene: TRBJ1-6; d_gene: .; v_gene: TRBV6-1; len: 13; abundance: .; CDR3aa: CASRPRNNSPLHF; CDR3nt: TGTGCCAGCAGGCCACGGAACAATTCACCCCTCCACTTT
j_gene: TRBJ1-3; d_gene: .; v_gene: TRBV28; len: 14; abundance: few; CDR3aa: CASSLPGEGNTIYF; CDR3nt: TGTGCCAGCAGTTTACCGGGGGAAGGAAACACCATATATTTT
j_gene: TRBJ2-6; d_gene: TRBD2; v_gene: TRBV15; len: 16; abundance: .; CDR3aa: CATSRGGGSGANVLTF; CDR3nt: TGTGCCACCAGCAGAGGCGGGGGCTCTGGGGCCAACGTCCTGACTTTC
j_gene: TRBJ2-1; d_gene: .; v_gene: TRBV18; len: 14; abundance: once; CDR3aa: CASFPTGSYNEQFF; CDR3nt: TGTGCCAGCTTTCCGACCGGATCCTACAATGAGCAGTTCTTC
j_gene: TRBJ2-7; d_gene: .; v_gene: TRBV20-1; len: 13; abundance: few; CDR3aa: CRCRSCRTYEQYF; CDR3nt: TGCAGATGTAGAAGCTGCAGGACCTACGAGCAGTACTTC
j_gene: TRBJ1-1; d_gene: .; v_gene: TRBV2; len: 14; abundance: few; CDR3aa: CASSAGGLNTEAFF; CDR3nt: TGTGCCAGCAGCGCCGGTGGACTGAACACTGAAGCTTTCTTT
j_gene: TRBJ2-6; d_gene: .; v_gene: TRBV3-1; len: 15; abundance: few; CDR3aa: CASSRAVSGANVLTF; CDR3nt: TGTGCCAGCAGCCGGGCAGTCTCTGGGGCCAACGTCCTGACTTTC
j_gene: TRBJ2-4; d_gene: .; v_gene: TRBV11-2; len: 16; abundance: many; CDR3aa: CASSLVITGTGNIQYF; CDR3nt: TGTGCCAGCAGCTTAGTAATTACAGGGACGGGAAACATTCAGTACTTC
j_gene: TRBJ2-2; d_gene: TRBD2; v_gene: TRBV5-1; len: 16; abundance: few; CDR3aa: CASSLVAGVNTGELFF; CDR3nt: TGCGCCAGCAGCTTGGTTGCGGGGGTGAACACCGGGGAGCTGTTTTTT
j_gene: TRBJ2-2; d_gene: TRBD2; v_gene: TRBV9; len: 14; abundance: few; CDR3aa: CASGRAGSGGELFF; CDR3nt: TGTGCAAGCGGGAGGGCGGGGTCCGGCGGGGAGCTGTTTTTT
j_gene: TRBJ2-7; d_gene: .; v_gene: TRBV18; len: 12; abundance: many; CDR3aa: CASSQEGREQYF; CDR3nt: TGTGCCAGCTCACAAGAGGGACGCGAGCAGTACTTC
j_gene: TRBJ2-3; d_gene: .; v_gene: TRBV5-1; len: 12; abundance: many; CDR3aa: CASSFSGDTQYF; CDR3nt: TGCGCCAGCAGCTTCAGCGGAGATACGCAGTATTTT
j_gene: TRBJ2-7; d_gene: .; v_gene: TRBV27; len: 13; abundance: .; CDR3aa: CASGQGGRYEQYF; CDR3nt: TGTGCCAGCGGCCAAGGGGGGAGGTACGAGCAGTACTTC
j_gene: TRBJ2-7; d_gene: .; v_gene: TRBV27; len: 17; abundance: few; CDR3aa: CASSRGPPGQRSYEQYF; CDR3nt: TGTGCCAGCAGTCGAGGCCCGCCGGGACAACGCTCCTACGAGCAGTACTTC
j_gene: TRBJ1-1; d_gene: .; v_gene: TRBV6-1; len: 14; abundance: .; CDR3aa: CASSSGTRVPEAFF; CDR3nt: TGTGCCAGCAGCTCCGGGACAAGGGTCCCCGAAGCTTTCTTT
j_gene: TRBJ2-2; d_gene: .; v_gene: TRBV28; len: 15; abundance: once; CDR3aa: CVSTLGGFRTGELFF; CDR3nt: TGTGTCAGCACCCTGGGAGGATTTCGCACCGGGGAGCTGTTTTTT
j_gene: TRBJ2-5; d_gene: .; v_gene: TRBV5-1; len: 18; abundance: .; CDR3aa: CASSLGPGHGGSQETQYF; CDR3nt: TGCGCCAGCAGCCTGGGCCCCGGGCATGGAGGGTCTCAAGAGACCCAGTACTTC
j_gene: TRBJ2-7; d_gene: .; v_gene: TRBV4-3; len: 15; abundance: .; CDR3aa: CASSQEARSGYEQYF; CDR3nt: TGCGCCAGCAGCCAAGAGGCCAGGTCGGGCTACGAGCAGTACTTC
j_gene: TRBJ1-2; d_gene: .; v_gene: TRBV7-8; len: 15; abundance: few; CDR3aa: CASSLIGHLNYGYTF; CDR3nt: TGTGCCAGCAGCTTAATAGGACACCTTAACTATGGCTACACCTTC